The 17 T cell receptor beta chains below all came from one sample that was sequenced in a study of lymphopenia after photon versus proton radiotherapy. Method: immunoSEQ multiplex PCR; TCRdb's copy keeps in-frame clones and lacks some. Among 25,000 to 30,000 clones listed, less than 90% were seen once. The sequencing here drew on peripheral blood, taken from a patient treated with photon-based radiotherapy. Receptors originate from a woman aged 45-60 years with pancreatic cancer.

The rearrangement links TRBV5-8 to TRBJ2-2; 12 bases align to TRBD2. This CDR3 has 16 residues. V was pared by 3 bases and J by 5 bases, with 5 bases of the junction left unmatched. Germline CDR1 SGHTS, CDR2 YDEGEE. DNA of the CDR3: TGTGCCAGCAGCTCGAGGACTAGCGGGATAACCGGGGAGCTGTTTTTT. It yields the protein CASSSRTSGITGELFF.

This clone has more than one count but fewer than ten. The chain is built from TRBV27 and TRBJ1-1, with TRBD1 matching over 8 bases. V shed 2 bases, J shed 2 bases, and the junction held 4 bases outside the gene matches. Germline loops: CDR1 MNHEY, CDR2 SMNVEV (reference sequence). The CDR3 is made up of 15 amino acids. CDR3 loop: CASSLQGASNTEAFF. DNA of the CDR3: TGTGCCAGCAGTTTACAGGGGGCGAGTAACACTGAAGCTTTCTTT.

This clone was counted a single time. The chain uses TRBV29-1 and TRBJ2-1, with TRBD2 as a possible D gene (5 bases). The germline V and J ends were trimmed by 2 bases and 6 bases, with 11 bases remaining between them. The germline CDR1 and CDR2 sequences are SQVTM and ANQGSEA. The length of the CDR3 is 13 residues. The CDR3 loop is CSVESGDSNEQFF. CDR3 nucleotide sequence: TGCAGCGTTGAAAGCGGAGATTCCAATGAGCAGTTCTTC.

CDR3 protein: CASSPRDRGPYEQYF. CDR3 bases: TGTGCCAGCAGTCCCCGGGACAGGGGGCCGTACGAGCAGTACTTC. This chain connects TRBV6-6 to TRBJ2-7; TRBD1 aligns across 12 bases. CDR3 length equals 15 residues. Germline CDR1 is MNHNY and CDR2 is SVGAGI (reference sequence). The junction had 6 bases not matched to a gene; V was cut back by 5 bases and J by 4 bases.

The chain is built from TRBV19 and TRBJ2-1, with D perhaps TRBD1 or TRBD2 (10 bases each). CDR1 is LNHDA and CDR2 is SQIVND in the germline V gene (reference sequence). The V gene lost 8 bases and the J gene lost 7 bases, with 30 bases spanning the gap. The CDR3 sequence is 18 residues long. The CDR3 nucleotides read TGTGCCAGTGGGCGACAGGGGGCTAGCGGGAGATCCTCTAATGAGCAGTTCTTC. As protein: CASGRQGASGRSSNEQFF.

The V and J genes are TRBV18 and TRBJ2-1, with 10 bases identical to TRBD2. The CDR3 consists of 15 residues. Losses at the gene ends were 6 bases for V and 4 bases for J; bases not matched to a gene: 6. Germline CDR1 is KGHSH and CDR2 is LQKENI. CDR3 residues: CASSQREGQYNEQFF. The CDR3 DNA reads as TGTGCCAGCTCCCAGCGGGAGGGCCAATACAATGAGCAGTTCTTC.

The gene calls are TRBV7-2 and TRBJ1-4; 10 bases line up with TRBD1. The CDR3 sequence is 13 residues long. CDR1 SGHTA and CDR2 FQGNSA come from the germline V gene. V was pared by 7 bases and J by 7 bases, with 3 bases of the junction left unmatched. The CDR3 nucleotides are TGTGCCAGCACCCGGGACAGGGGTGAAAAACTGTTTTTT. The encoded protein is CASTRDRGEKLFF.

The J gene is TRBJ2-1, the V gene TRBV28, with a weak D call TRBD2 (6 bases). The V and J ends lost 6 bases and 0 bases respectively, with 9 bases between them. Germline-derived CDR1 and CDR2 are MDHEN and SYDVKM. CDR3 length equals 14 residues. DNA for the CDR3: TGTGCCAGCAGCACGGGGGACTCCTACAATGAGCAGTTCTTC. It is translated as CASSTGDSYNEQFF.

The CDR3 nucleotides are TGCAGCGTTGAAGATCTAGCGGGGGTGACCTACAATGAGCAGTTCTTC. Its translation is CSVEDLAGVTYNEQFF. This chain uses TRBV29-1 with TRBJ2-1, with TRBD2 matching 10 bases. The CDR3 extends over 16 amino acids. The germline V gene has CDR1 SQVTM and CDR2 ANQGSEA. After removal of 0 bases from V and 2 bases from J, the junction contained 4 bases not matched to a gene.

The V call is TRBV10-3, the J call TRBJ2-5, with a possible D match to TRBD1 (7 bases). V was cut by 10 bases and J by 3 bases, with 18 bases left in between. CDR3 length: 14 amino acids. Germline CDR1 and CDR2: ENHRY and SYGVKD. This chain's CDR3 is CATGGTAGEETQYF. The CDR3 DNA sequence: TGTGCCACCGGCGGGACAGCCGGAGAAGAGACCCAGTACTTC.

The chain has TRBV28 and TRBJ1-5; D not certain. CDR3 length: 14 amino acids. Germline loops: CDR1 MDHEN, CDR2 SYDVKM. Between the trimmed V and J ends, which lost 1 base and 4 bases, there was a span of 8 bases. The CDR3 DNA reads as TGTGCCAGCAGTTTATATGGACCGAATCAGCCCCAGCATTTT. Encoded protein: CASSLYGPNQPQHF.

The chain combines TRBV11-3 with TRBJ2-2; D may be TRBD2 (6 bases). Trimming pared 1 base from V and 4 bases from J, leaving 13 bases between. This CDR3 spans 16 amino acids. Germline V CDR1 and CDR2: SGHNT, YENEEA. The CDR3 DNA is TGTGCCAGCAGCTTAGGGAGGGGAAGTGGCACCGGGGAGCTGTTTTTT. Protein product: CASSLGRGSGTGELFF.

On this clone itself: One end of the junction does not line up with germline, which may come from a read error. The V call is TRBV5-8, the J call TRBJ2-1; D call uncertain. Per germline, CDR1 SGHTS and CDR2 YDEGEE. The CDR3 runs 12 residues. CDR3 DNA: TGTGCCAGCAGCCTACCCCGTTTTGAGGAGTTCTTC. Encoded protein: CASSLPRFEEFF.

This chain links TRBV5-6 with TRBJ1-5; 9 nucleotides agree with TRBD1. The V gene's germline CDR1 is SGHDT and CDR2 YYEEEE. This CDR3 spans 16 amino acids. The trim removed 4 bases at V and 6 bases at J, leaving 11 bases unmatched. CDR3 nucleotide sequence: TGTGCCAGCAGCCTCGGACAGGGGCGGGAGGGTCAGCCCCAGCATTTT. Translation: CASSLGQGREGQPQHF. Full variable domain (missing parts from reference TRBV5-6 and TRBJ1-5): DAGVTQSPTHLIKTRGQQVTLRCSPKSGHDTVSWYQQALGQGPQFIFQYYEEEERQRGNFPDRFSGHQFPNYSSELNVNALLLGDSALYLCASSLGQGREGQPQHFGDGTRLSIL.

The V gene is TRBV18, the J gene TRBJ1-1; perhaps TRBD1 as D (6 bases). The CDR3 sequence is 14 residues long. CDR1 and CDR2 from the germline V gene are KGHSH and LQKENI. The V end was cut by 3 bases, the J end by 4 bases, with 12 bases between. The CDR3, as DNA: TGTGCCAGCTCACCCTCCGGGGGGCCCACTGAAGCTTTCTTT. Protein: CASSPSGGPTEAFF.

The J gene is TRBJ2-7, the V gene TRBV5-4; 9 bases are a match to TRBD1. This CDR3 has 16 amino acids. Trimming cost V 1 base and J 0 bases; bases outside gene matches: 5. Germline values: CDR1 SGHNT, CDR2 YYREEE (reference sequence). The CDR3 nucleotides read TGTGCCAGCAGCTTGCCCGGGACAGGGCCCTCCTACGAGCAGTACTTC. This codes for CASSLPGTGPSYEQYF.

The CDR3 DNA sequence: TGTGCCAGCAGCCAAGGGGTTAGCGGGAGCTCAGGACCTTACGAGCAGTACTTC. Encoded protein: CASSQGVSGSSGPYEQYF. The chain carries TRBV4-2 and TRBJ2-7; 9 bases match TRBD2. This CDR3 is built from 18 residues. The V gene's germline CDR1 is LGHNA and CDR2 YNFKEQ. The J segment lost 4 bases and the V segment lost 1 base, leaving 14 bases of the junction unmatched.